This T cell receptor (beta chain) emerged from a study of T cells in Graves' hyperthyroidism and ophthalmopathy. TCR beta CDR3 region amplification was performed from RNA transcripts. During a first-round RT-PCR of the TCR CDR3, the HTBI primer set was used. TCRdb processed the multiplex PCR reads anew with MiXCR; each CDR3 protein has one entry. The data contain roughly 400,000 distinct CDR3 sequences, 11% to 15% of them singletons. Subjects with ophthalmopathy showed a Clinical Activity Score no lower than 3, a NOSPECS grade no lower than 4, and a duration shorter than 3 months. This clonotype occurred many times. The CDR3 covers 17 residues. J gave up 4 bases and V 5 bases, and 12 bases lay outside the gene matches.

This chain joins TRBV12-3 or TRBV12-4 and TRBJ2-5, with 11 bases that match TRBD2. The TCR sequence derives from a man aged 45-60 years with Graves' ophthalmopathy. Sequencing input: blood. The CDR3 sequence: CASSPPSATSGRETQYF. CDR3 DNA: TGTGCCAGCAGTCCACCCAGCGCCACTAGCGGGAGAGAGACCCAGTACTTC.